This entry lists 26 T cell receptor beta chains sequenced from one sample in a study of shared clonotypes between healthy human individuals. This table comes from immunoSEQ multiplex PCR, and its TCRdb copy is limited to in-frame clones, with some not included. The data contain about 2.4 million clones, roughly 93% of them singletons. The sequencing input was naive CD4+ T cells from PBMCs. Specified subset: CD45RA+ positively selected. Receptors were obtained from a man aged 18 to 35 in good health. Some clones in this sample may be carry-over from other donors' samples.

The gene calls are TRBV18 and TRBJ2-5; tentative D call: TRBD1 (6 bases). Trimming stripped 3 bases from V and 1 base from J, with 12 bases between. The CDR3 loop spans 15 amino acids. CDR1 is KGHSH, CDR2 LQKENI, per germline. The CDR3 reads CASSPYRVGQETQYF. The CDR3 DNA reads TGTGCCAGCTCACCTTACAGGGTCGGCCAAGAGACCCAGTACTTC.

The V call is TRBV27, the J call TRBJ2-5; 7 nucleotides agree with TRBD2. Matching the DNA end better, TRBJ2-7 makes the J call doubtful. Germline V lookup: CDR1 MNHEY, CDR2 SMNVEV (reference sequence). CDR3 size: 15 residues. CDR3 bases: TGTGCCAGCAGTTTAGGGCCTAGCGGACCCTACGAGCAGTACTTC. It codes for CASSLGPSGPYEQYF.

V gene TRBV5-1 combines with J gene TRBJ1-1, with 12 bases aligning to TRBD1. V was pared by 4 bases and J by 3 bases, with 4 bases of the junction left unmatched. The CDR3 runs 15 residues. The germline V gene has CDR1 SGHRS and CDR2 YFSETQ. CDR3 residues: CASSGDRGRHTEAFF. The CDR3 DNA is TGCGCCAGCAGCGGGGACAGGGGGCGACACACTGAAGCTTTCTTT.

The V gene is TRBV5-1, the J gene TRBJ1-6, with D perhaps matching TRBD1 (5 bases). Trimming took 2 bases from V and 7 from J, leaving 16 bases between them. CDR3 length: 16 amino acids. Germline CDR1 and CDR2: SGHRS and YFSETQ. The CDR3 DNA is TGCGCCAGCAGCTTAGATGGGACGGAGTTAAATTCACCCCTCCACTTT. This translates into CASSLDGTELNSPLHF.

The chain has TRBV28 and TRBJ1-5; D not resolved. CDR1 is MDHEN and CDR2 is SYDVKM in the germline V gene. Deletions cut 6 bases from V and 2 bases from J, with 14 bases between. This CDR3 is built from 15 residues. The CDR3 protein is CASSAGQIGNQPQHF. For the CDR3, the DNA is TGTGCCAGCAGCGCTGGGCAAATCGGCAATCAGCCCCAGCATTTT. The full variable domain, rest sourced from reference TRBV28 and TRBJ1-5, is DVKVTQSSRYLVKRTGEKVFLECVQDMDHENMFWYRQDPGLGLRLIYFSYDVKMKEKGDIPEGYSVSREKKERFSLILESASTNQTSMYLCASSAGQIGNQPQHFGDGTRLSIL.

The chain carries TRBV7-9 and TRBJ1-1; possible D gene TRBD1, 5 bases. Germline V gene data show CDR1 as SEHNR and CDR2 as FQNEAQ (reference sequence). This CDR3 comprises 17 residues. V was clipped by 6 bases and J by 4 bases, with 24 bases between them. DNA for the CDR3: TGTGCCAGCAGTGGTTGGGCAGGGAGGTTCGTGGGCACTGAAGCTTTCTTT. Protein sequence: CASSGWAGRFVGTEAFF.

The rearrangement joins TRBV7-2 to TRBJ2-5, with D tentatively TRBD1 (7 bases). The germline gives CDR1 SGHTA, CDR2 FQGNSA. V lost 6 bases, J lost 1 base, and 15 bases lay in between. This CDR3 is built from 15 residues. CDR3 region: CASRRRGQRQETQYF. CDR3 nucleotide sequence: TGTGCCAGCAGACGGAGGGGGCAGCGCCAAGAGACCCAGTACTTC.

As regards this clone: Other DNA sequences within the sample encode an identical CDR3. The genes are TRBV28 and TRBJ1-2; D is undetermined. Germline V CDR1 and CDR2: MDHEN, SYDVKM. There are 14 residues in the CDR3. V gave up 3 bases and J gave up 2 bases, with 10 bases separating them. The CDR3 here is CASSLGGQNYGYTF. Here the CDR3 DNA reads TGTGCCAGCAGTTTGGGAGGGCAGAACTATGGCTACACCTTC.

This rearrangement joins TRBV9 to TRBJ2-5; 7 nucleotides match TRBD2. J gave up 4 bases and V 0 bases, and 3 bases lay outside the gene matches. CDR1 and CDR2 from the germline V gene are SGDLS and YYNGEE. The CDR3 covers 14 residues. The CDR3: CASSVDPSGETQYF. The DNA of the CDR3 is TGTGCCAGCAGCGTAGACCCTAGCGGAGAGACCCAGTACTTC.

This clone was observed a handful of times. The same CDR3 also results from other DNA sequences found in this sample. This chain links TRBV28 with TRBJ1-2; the D is unclear. With 5 bases removed from V and 2 bases from J, the gap between germline ends came to 6 bases. Germline values: CDR1 MDHEN, CDR2 SYDVKM. The CDR3 runs 12 residues. The CDR3 nucleotides are TGTGCCAGCAGTGGGGTAAACTATGGCTACACCTTC. This codes for CASSGVNYGYTF.

V usage is TRBV7-8 and J usage is TRBJ2-5; 8 nucleotides match TRBD2. The trim removed 1 base at V and 0 bases at J, leaving 10 bases unmatched. The CDR3 has 18 amino acids. Germline values: CDR1 SGHVS, CDR2 FQNEAQ. In nucleotides, the CDR3 is TGTGCCAGCAGCTTAGTTTTGGGCCTAGCGGGTAACCAAGAGACCCAGTACTTC. Translated, it gives CASSLVLGLAGNQETQYF. The entire variable domain, with the rest obtained from reference TRBV7-8 and TRBJ2-5, is as follows: GAGVSQSPRYKVAKRGQDVALRCDPISGHVSLFWYQQALGQGPEFLTYFQNEAQLDKSGLPSDRFFAERPEGSVSTLKIQRTQQEDSAVYLCASSLVLGLAGNQETQYFGPGTRLLVL.

The chain uses TRBV9 and TRBJ1-2; D is uncertain. This CDR3 contains 13 residues. V was trimmed by 0 bases and J by 6 bases, leaving 9 bases between them. CDR1 SGDLS and CDR2 YYNGEE come from the germline V gene. CDR3 in amino acids: CASSVDLANGYTF. The CDR3 nucleotides read TGTGCCAGCAGCGTAGATCTAGCGAATGGCTACACCTTC.

The V and J genes are TRBV9 and TRBJ1-5, with D perhaps TRBD1 (5 bases). Trimming stripped 4 bases from V and 8 bases from J, with 16 bases between. This CDR3 has 14 amino acids. The germline V gene has CDR1 SGDLS and CDR2 YYNGEE. The chain's CDR3 is CASSHKGLDEPQHF. The CDR3 bases are TGTGCCAGCAGCCATAAGGGGCTCGATGAGCCCCAGCATTTT.

The rearrangement links TRBV7-8 to TRBJ2-3; TRBD2 might be the D (7 bases). The CDR3 is made up of 14 amino acids. V lost 5 bases to trimming and J lost 7 bases, with 16 bases between them. The germline CDR1 and CDR2 sequences are SGHVS and FQNEAQ. The CDR3 region has the DNA TGTGCCAGCAGCCCGGGTGGGGGGGCGAATACGCAGTATTTT. It yields the protein CASSPGGGANTQYF.

The chain uses TRBV28 and TRBJ2-5, with 8 bases aligning to TRBD2. V gave up 4 bases and J gave up 5 bases; unmatched junction bases: 9. The CDR3 spans 15 residues. Germline V gene data show CDR1 as MDHEN and CDR2 as SYDVKM. CDR3 sequence reads: CASSSQLAVGETQYF. The CDR3 nucleotides read TGTGCCAGCAGTTCACAACTAGCGGTTGGGGAGACCCAGTACTTC. Filled out from reference TRBV28 and TRBJ2-5, the complete variable domain reads DVKVTQSSRYLVKRTGEKVFLECVQDMDHENMFWYRQDPGLGLRLIYFSYDVKMKEKGDIPEGYSVSREKKERFSLILESASTNQTSMYLCASSSQLAVGETQYFGPGTRLLVL.

The rearrangement joins TRBV7-9 to TRBJ2-1; D is tentatively TRBD1 or TRBD2 (5 bases each). V gave up 1 base and J gave up 10 bases, with 11 bases separating them. CDR1 SEHNR and CDR2 FQNEAQ come from the germline V gene (reference sequence). The CDR3 spans 13 residues. CDR3 nucleotide sequence: TGTGCCAGCAGCTTAGGGCAGTGGGGGGAGCAGTTCTTC. Its translation is CASSLGQWGEQFF.

CDR3 coding DNA: TGTGCCAGCAGTTTACCCCCATCGGCGCGGGGTGAAAAACTGTTTTTT. Its translation: CASSLPPSARGEKLFF. The chain is built from TRBV28 and TRBJ1-4, with D uncertain. Germline assignment: CDR1 MDHEN and CDR2 SYDVKM. The CDR3 has 16 residues. V was pared by 2 bases and J by 7 bases, with 17 bases between.

V usage is TRBV4-3 and J usage is TRBJ2-7, with 7 bases fitting TRBD1. The CDR3 runs 18 residues. CDR1 and CDR2 from the germline V gene are LGHNA and YSLEER. V was pared by 10 bases and J by 2 bases, with 23 bases of the junction left unmatched. This CDR3 is CATFLLKGQPRDTYEQYF. The CDR3 DNA reads TGCGCCACTTTCCTATTAAAGGGACAGCCTAGAGATACCTACGAGCAGTACTTC.

This chain links TRBV6-5 with TRBJ2-1; no clear D. Germline V lookup: CDR1 MNHEY, CDR2 SVGAGI. V lost 0 bases and J lost 10, with 13 bases in between. The CDR3 spans 14 residues. The CDR3 coding sequence is TGTGCCAGCAGTTACTCACCCACAGCAGGCGAGCAGTTCTTC. It yields the protein CASSYSPTAGEQFF.

This clone has only one observation. This chain uses TRBV5-4 with TRBJ2-3, with D possibly matching TRBD1 (6 bases). This CDR3 region has 18 residues. The germline CDR1 and CDR2 sequences are SGHNT and YYREEE (reference sequence). V was cut by 0 bases and J by 0 bases, with 17 bases left in between. DNA for the CDR3: TGTGCCAGCAGCTTGGGGTTGGTAGGGGGAGCTAGCACAGATACGCAGTATTTT. Its translation is CASSLGLVGGASTDTQYF.

CDR3 region: CASEVGDSQETQYF. In DNA form, the CDR3 reads TGTGCCAGCGAGGTTGGGGACTCCCAAGAGACCCAGTACTTC. This sequence joins TRBV6-1 and TRBJ2-5; maybe TRBD2 (6 bases). Between the trimmed V and J ends, which lost 8 bases and 1 base, there was a span of 14 bases. Germline CDR1 and CDR2: MNHNS and SASEGT. The CDR3 length is 14 residues.

The rearrangement joins TRBV11-2 to TRBJ2-3; 10 bases align to TRBD1. The CDR3 covers 14 residues. Germline trimming cut 5 bases from V and 5 bases from J; bases unmatched to any gene: 4. Germline lookup yields CDR1 SGHAT and CDR2 FQNNGV. This CDR3 reads CASSLRDRGDTQYF. CDR3 nucleotides: TGTGCCAGCAGCCTACGGGACAGGGGAGATACGCAGTATTTT.

The rearrangement uses TRBV6-5 and TRBJ1-5, with D hard to call. The CDR3 consists of 15 residues. With 4 bases removed from V and 0 bases from J, the gap between germline ends came to 10 bases. Germline V gene data show CDR1 as MNHEY and CDR2 as SVGAGI. CDR3 residues: CASSWSAYSNQPQHF. The CDR3 DNA is TGTGCCAGCAGTTGGTCGGCCTATAGCAATCAGCCCCAGCATTTT.

The V call is TRBV7-9, the J call TRBJ1-2, with D possibly matching TRBD1 (5 bases). CDR1 SEHNR and CDR2 FQNEAQ come from the germline V gene (reference sequence). Trimming cost V 1 base and J 4 bases, with 13 bases left between them. The CDR3 length is 15 residues. The CDR3 DNA reads TGTGCCAGCAGCTTAGATGGAGGGGCTGGCTATGGCTACACCTTC. Its translation is CASSLDGGAGYGYTF. Based on the CDR3 plus reference TRBV7-9 and TRBJ1-2, the full variable domain is DTGVSQNPRHKITKRGQNVTFRCDPISEHNRLYWYRQTLGQGPEFLTYFQNEAQLEKSRLLSDRFSAERPKGSFSTLEIQRTEQGDSAMYLCASSLDGGAGYGYTFGSGTRLTVV.

The chain joins TRBV4-1 to TRBJ1-1, with 11 bases identical to TRBD1. The CDR3 sequence is 15 residues long. V trimming: 2 bases; J trimming: 3 bases; junction bases outside the gene matches: 2. From germline, CDR1 is MGHRA and CDR2 YSYEKL. CDR3 loop: CASSQRTGGHTEAFF. In nucleotides, the CDR3 is TGCGCCAGCAGCCAACGGACAGGGGGCCACACTGAAGCTTTCTTT.

V gene TRBV29-1 combines with J gene TRBJ1-2; possible D gene TRBD1, 5 bases. Germline V gene sequence: CDR1 SQVTM, CDR2 ANQGSEA. The CDR3 is 13 residues long. V lost 5 bases, J lost 1 base, and 11 bases lay in between. CDR3 DNA: TGCAGCGTTTTGGGACCTTTTAACTATGGCTACACCTTC. Translation: CSVLGPFNYGYTF.